These 2 T cell receptor beta chains came from one sample sequenced in a study of cytomegalovirus exposure and HLA in healthy donors. 60 Vbeta and 13 Jbeta primers were used in PCR. Assay: immunoSEQ multiplex PCR; the TCRdb copy retains only in-frame clones and omits some. The sample shows some 150,000 clones, 70% to 80% of them seen only once. The sequencing sample was made of PBMCs. The receptors here all came from a man aged 25-45 years in good health and CMV-seropositive.

This chain joins TRBV11-2 and TRBJ1-5, with 7 bases identical to TRBD1. The CDR3 is 15 amino acids. Trimming took 3 bases from V and 0 from J; bases not matched to a gene: 2. CDR1 and CDR2 from the germline V gene are SGHAT and FQNNGV. Written as DNA, the CDR3 is TGTGCCAGCAGCTTTGGGACAGCTAGCAATCAGCCCCAGCATTTT. As protein: CASSFGTASNQPQHF.

This clone came up a few times. The genes are TRBV25-1 and TRBJ2-5, with 9 bases aligning to TRBD1. V shed 3 bases and J 5 bases; nucleotides not matched to a gene: 4. The CDR3 loop spans 14 amino acids. CDR1 and CDR2 (germline): MGHDK, SYGVNS. The CDR3 sequence is CASSDPQGAETQYF. CDR3 DNA: TGTGCCAGCAGTGACCCACAGGGGGCGGAGACCCAGTACTTC.